Listed below are T cell receptor beta chains from one sample, sequenced in a study of post-analysis software for immune sequencing data. From the PCR reads, TCRdb called clonotypes with MiXCR, one entry per CDR3 protein. Of 750,000 to 950,000 distinct CDR3 sequences in the sample, roughly 50% were seen once. Sequencing was performed on blood. These TCRs come from a girl aged 5-17 years with multiple sclerosis. The CDR3 runs from the conserved cysteine through the conserved F or W. The D gene is left open where the match is weak. Only part of the rows carry a size: once, few, many, or a class if the clone is expanded.

CDR3 DNA	CDR3 protein	clone size	D gene	V gene	J gene
TGTGCCAGCAGCTCCGACAGGGTGCCGTCTCCCAATGAGCAGTTCTTC	CASSSDRVPSPNEQFF	NA	TRBD1	TRBV7-9	TRBJ2-1
TGTGCCAGCAGCTCGCCCCCAACTAATGAAAAACTGTTTTTT	CASSSPPTNEKLFF	NA	NA	TRBV7-2	TRBJ1-4
TGTGCCAGCAGATCAGAGGATGGGGCCAACGTCCTGACTTTC	CASRSEDGANVLTF	NA	NA	TRBV9	TRBJ2-6
TGCGCCAGCAGCCTCCGGGGAGCTGCCCCTGTTAGCGAGCAGTACTTC	CASSLRGAAPVSEQYF	NA	NA	TRBV5-1	TRBJ2-7
TGCGCCAGCAGCTCTCGGAATCCAGGGAGCACCCGGGGGACCCAGTACTTC	CASSSRNPGSTRGTQYF	NA	NA	TRBV5-1	TRBJ2-5
TGTGCCAGCAGTGAGGCCCGCAATGAGCAGTACTTC	CASSEARNEQYF	few	NA	TRBV2	TRBJ2-4
TGCGCCAGCAGCCAAGATTTTGAGGTGGACGAGCAGTACTTC	CASSQDFEVDEQYF	NA	NA	TRBV4-1	TRBJ2-7
TGTGCCACCAGCGGGGGACGCGGTCAGCCCCAGCATTTT	CATSGGRGQPQHF	NA	NA	TRBV15	TRBJ1-5
TGCGCCAGCAGCACCCACAGGGCGCCGTGGGACAATGAGCAGTTCTTT	CASSTHRAPWDNEQFF	NA	NA	TRBV5-1	TRBJ2-1
TGTGCCAGCAATCCGGGCAGCCAACGGGAGCAGTACTTC	CASNPGSQREQYF	NA	NA	TRBV7-8	TRBJ2-7
TGCAGTGCTAGGCGGGGAGGGACGAACACTGAAGCTTTCTTT	CSARRGGTNTEAFF	once	NA	TRBV20-1	TRBJ1-1
TGCACCAGCAGCCTGAGCGACAGGGGCTCATACGAGCAGTACTTC	CTSSLSDRGSYEQYF	NA	TRBD1	TRBV5-1	TRBJ2-7
TGTGCCAGCAGCGATGGGAACTATAATTCACCCCCCCACTTT	CASSDGNYNSPPHF	NA	NA	TRBV5-6	TRBJ1-6
TGTGCCAGCAGTGAATCGCGAGGCGGGCGCGCAGATACGCAGTATTTT	CASSESRGGRADTQYF	many	NA	TRBV25-1	TRBJ2-3
TGCAGCGTTTCCCCTAGCGCCTCAACAGATACGCAGTATTTT	CSVSPSASTDTQYF	NA	NA	TRBV29-1	TRBJ2-3
TGCAGCGCAACACCGGGTCTAGCGGGCAATGAGCAGTTCTTC	CSATPGLAGNEQFF	NA	TRBD2	TRBV29-1	TRBJ2-1
TGTGCCAGCAGCTTAGGGCAGATGTTAGCCAAAAACATTCAGTACTTC	CASSLGQMLAKNIQYF	once	NA	TRBV11-2	TRBJ2-4
TGTGCCAGCAGCCCTACGGTACAGATGAACACTGAAGCTTTCTTT	CASSPTVQMNTEAFF	few	NA	TRBV12-3/TRBV12-4	TRBJ1-1
TGTGCCAGCATTACCCCCATGACAGATACGCAGTATTTT	CASITPMTDTQYF	few	NA	TRBV2	TRBJ2-3
TGTGCCAGCAGCGGGCTAGCCGGTGAGCAGTTCTTC	CASSGLAGEQFF	NA	NA	TRBV7-9	TRBJ2-1
TGTGCCAGCAGCCCCCTCTCGACGGATAATGAGCAGTTCTTC	CASSPLSTDNEQFF	NA	NA	TRBV11-3	TRBJ2-1
TGTGCCAGCAGCTTAGCCCGACAGGGATCCTACAATGAGCAGTTCTTC	CASSLARQGSYNEQFF	NA	TRBD1	TRBV7-2	TRBJ2-1
TGCAGTGCCGTGACTGTTCACACAGATACGCAGTATTTT	CSAVTVHTDTQYF	few	NA	TRBV20-1	TRBJ2-3
TGTGCCAGCTACCGCGCGCCGGAAGGCTACACCTTC	CASYRAPEGYTF	NA	NA	TRBV6-6	TRBJ1-2
TGTGCCAGCAGTATACAGGGCCCATGGCGGGAGACCCAGTACTTC	CASSIQGPWRETQYF	NA	NA	TRBV25-1	TRBJ2-5
TGTGCCAGCAGCTTATCCCCCACAGCTAGGGACAATGAGCAGTTCTTC	CASSLSPTARDNEQFF	NA	NA	TRBV7-3	TRBJ2-1
TGTGCCAGCTCACCACCGGCCGGTTACGAGCAGTACTTC	CASSPPAGYEQYF	few	NA	TRBV18	TRBJ2-7
TGCAGCGGCGCTAGCAGCACCTACGAGCAGTACTTC	CSGASSTYEQYF	NA	NA	TRBV29-1	TRBJ2-7
TGCAGTGCTAGCGAGGTGCCCTTGAACACTGAAGCTTTCTTT	CSASEVPLNTEAFF	NA	NA	TRBV20-1	TRBJ1-1
TGCAGTGCTAGGGCCCCTAGCGGAACCTACGAGCAGTACTTC	CSARAPSGTYEQYF	few	TRBD2	TRBV20-1	TRBJ2-7
TGCAGCGTTCCCGACGGGGGGGCCCAGTACTTC	CSVPDGGAQYF	NA	TRBD2	TRBV29-1	TRBJ2-7
TGCAGTGCTAGGGGGTTCGGGACTAGTATTTTGGATGAGCAGTTCTTC	CSARGFGTSILDEQFF	NA	TRBD2	TRBV20-1	TRBJ2-1
TGCGCCAGCAGCGGCGGACCCTCGGGACAGCCGTACGAGCAGTACTTC	CASSGGPSGQPYEQYF	few	TRBD1	TRBV5-1	TRBJ2-7
TGTGCCAGCAGACGTTCAGGGGCAAGAAACATTCAGTACTTC	CASRRSGARNIQYF	few	NA	TRBV3-1	TRBJ2-4
TGTGCCAGCAGGGGACAGGGGGGGCTAAATCAGCCCCAGCATTTT	CASRGQGGLNQPQHF	NA	TRBD1	TRBV6-5	TRBJ1-5
TGTGCTAGTGGTTTGGTACCCCGGCGGAAGGTCTGGGACACTGAAGCTTTCTTT	CASGLVPRRKVWDTEAFF	NA	NA	TRBV12-5	TRBJ1-1
TGTGCCAGCAGCTTGGGGGTACTAGCGGGGGGAAATTACGAGCAGTACTTC	CASSLGVLAGGNYEQYF	NA	TRBD2	TRBV5-5	TRBJ2-7
TGTGCCAGCGAGGGTAGGGGACAGGGAACAGATACGCAGTATTTT	CASEGRGQGTDTQYF	NA	TRBD1	TRBV28	TRBJ2-3
TGCAGCGGCAGCCAGGGGGCGAAAACAGATACGCAGTATTTT	CSGSQGAKTDTQYF	NA	TRBD1	TRBV29-1	TRBJ2-3
TGTGCCAGCAGTGAATCCGGACTAGCGGCCGGGGAGCTGTTTTTT	CASSESGLAAGELFF	NA	TRBD2	TRBV25-1	TRBJ2-2
TGCAGCGCATATAGCGGGAGGGCCGTAAATGAGCAGTTCTTC	CSAYSGRAVNEQFF	NA	TRBD2	TRBV29-1	TRBJ2-1
TGCGCCAGCAGCGTCGGGACTAGCGGGGGCGAGCAGTACTTC	CASSVGTSGGEQYF	NA	TRBD2	TRBV5-1	TRBJ2-7
TGTGCCAGCAGTTACTCGGTTCTGATGACAGGTACCTACGAGCAGTACTTC	CASSYSVLMTGTYEQYF	NA	NA	TRBV6-2/TRBV6-3	TRBJ2-7
TGCGCCAGCAGCCCAGGAAGCCGGGAGACCCAGTACTTC	CASSPGSRETQYF	many	NA	TRBV5-1	TRBJ2-5
TGTGCCGGCAGCCGTCGGGTTAGCGGGCTATTTTCCACAGATACGCAGTATTTT	CAGSRRVSGLFSTDTQYF	NA	TRBD2	TRBV7-2	TRBJ2-3
TGCAGTGCTAAACAGGGGCCGGGTGATGAGCAGTTCTTC	CSAKQGPGDEQFF	few	TRBD1	TRBV20-1	TRBJ2-1
TGCGCCAGCAGGAAACAGACAGGGGTAGACGAGCAGTACTTC	CASRKQTGVDEQYF	once	TRBD1	TRBV5-1	TRBJ2-7
TGTGCCAGCAGCTTGGGGGCATCGCCAGGGCGGACTGAAGCTTTCTTT	CASSLGASPGRTEAFF	NA	NA	TRBV5-5	TRBJ1-1
TGTGCCAGCAGTGACCCCAGGGGGCCAAGGGGCTACGAGCAGTACTTC	CASSDPRGPRGYEQYF	NA	TRBD1	TRBV6-1	TRBJ2-7
TGCGCCAGCAGCTTGCGGCCGGGACAGAAAGACTACGAGCAGTACTTC	CASSLRPGQKDYEQYF	NA	TRBD1	TRBV5-1	TRBJ2-7
TGTGCCAGCAGTTTTCCCGGGACTAACACAGATACGCAGTATTTT	CASSFPGTNTDTQYF	NA	TRBD2	TRBV11-2	TRBJ2-3
TGTGCCAGCAGCCAAAGGACTAGAACCTACGAGCAGTACTTC	CASSQRTRTYEQYF	few	TRBD2	TRBV7-9	TRBJ2-7
TGTGCCAGCATCGTCGGAGGGGGAAACACTGAAGCTTTCTTT	CASIVGGGNTEAFF	NA	NA	TRBV12-3/TRBV12-4	TRBJ1-1
TGTGCCAGCAGGCCGGGACTAGCGTCGCCAGATACGCAGTATTTT	CASRPGLASPDTQYF	few	TRBD2	TRBV2	TRBJ2-3